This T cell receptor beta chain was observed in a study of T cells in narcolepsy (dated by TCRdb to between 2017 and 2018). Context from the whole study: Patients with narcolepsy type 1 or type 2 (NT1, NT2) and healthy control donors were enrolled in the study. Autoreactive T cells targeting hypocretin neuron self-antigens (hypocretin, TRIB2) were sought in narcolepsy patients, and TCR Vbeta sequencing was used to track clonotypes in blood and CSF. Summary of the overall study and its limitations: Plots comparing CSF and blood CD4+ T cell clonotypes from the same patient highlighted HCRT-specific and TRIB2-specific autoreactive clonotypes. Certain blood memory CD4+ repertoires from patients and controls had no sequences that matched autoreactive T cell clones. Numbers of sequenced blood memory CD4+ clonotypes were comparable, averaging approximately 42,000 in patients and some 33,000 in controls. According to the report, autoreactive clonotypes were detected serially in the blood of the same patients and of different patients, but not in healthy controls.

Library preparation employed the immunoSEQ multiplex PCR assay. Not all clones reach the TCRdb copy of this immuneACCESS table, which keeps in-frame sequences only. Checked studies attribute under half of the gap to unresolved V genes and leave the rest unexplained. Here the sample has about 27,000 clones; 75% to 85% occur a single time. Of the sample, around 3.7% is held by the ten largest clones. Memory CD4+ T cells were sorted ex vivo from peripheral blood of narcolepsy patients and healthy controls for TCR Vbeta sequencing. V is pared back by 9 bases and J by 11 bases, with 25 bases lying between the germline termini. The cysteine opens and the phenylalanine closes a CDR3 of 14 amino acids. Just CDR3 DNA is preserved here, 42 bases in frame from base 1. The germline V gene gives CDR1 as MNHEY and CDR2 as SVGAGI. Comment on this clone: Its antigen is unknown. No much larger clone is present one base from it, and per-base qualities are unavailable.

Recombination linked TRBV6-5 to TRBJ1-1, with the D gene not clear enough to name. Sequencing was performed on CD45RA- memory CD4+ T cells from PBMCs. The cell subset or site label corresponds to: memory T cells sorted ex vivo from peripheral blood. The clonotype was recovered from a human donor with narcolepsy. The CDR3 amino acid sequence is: CASYVTTIVVHAFF. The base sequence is TGTGCCAGTTATGTCACGACGATAGTCGTCCACGCTTTCTTT.